This record covers a single T cell receptor beta chain. These data belong to a study of blood T cell repertoires in COVID-19. Germline V CDR1 and CDR2: MNHEY, SVGAGI. The CDR3 is 14 residues long. V shed 6 bases, J shed 5 bases, and the junction held 7 bases outside the gene matches. TCRdb's copy holds only in-frame clones and misses some; the assay was immunoSEQ multiplex PCR. The table shows some 180,000 clones, with more than 75% occurring only once. The sequenced sample was peripheral blood. This sequence originates from an elderly woman with COVID-19, enrolled during active disease. V usage is TRBV6-5 and J usage is TRBJ2-5; TRBD2 matches 9 bases. The CDR3, as DNA: TGTGCCAGCAGCCCGCGGGAGGGCCAGGAGACCCAGTACTTC. Its protein is CASSPREGQETQYF.